This T cell receptor beta chain came from a study of control samples from healthy donors and cancer patients. Per the germline V gene, CDR1 is MDHEN and CDR2 is SYDVKM. J gave up 0 bases and V 6 bases, and 5 bases lay outside the gene matches. This CDR3 region has 16 residues. Data came from immunoSEQ multiplex PCR; TCRdb stores just in-frame clones and leaves some out. The table has 40,000 to 50,000 clones, approximately 87% seen once. Sequencing was performed on blood. The chain recombines TRBV28 with TRBJ2-1; TRBD2 aligns across 10 bases. This TCR was sampled from a man aged 60-69 years in good health. CDR3 sequence (DNA): TGTGCCAGCAGGACTAGCGGGTTGAGCTCCTACAATGAGCAGTTCTTC. This codes for CASRTSGLSSYNEQFF.